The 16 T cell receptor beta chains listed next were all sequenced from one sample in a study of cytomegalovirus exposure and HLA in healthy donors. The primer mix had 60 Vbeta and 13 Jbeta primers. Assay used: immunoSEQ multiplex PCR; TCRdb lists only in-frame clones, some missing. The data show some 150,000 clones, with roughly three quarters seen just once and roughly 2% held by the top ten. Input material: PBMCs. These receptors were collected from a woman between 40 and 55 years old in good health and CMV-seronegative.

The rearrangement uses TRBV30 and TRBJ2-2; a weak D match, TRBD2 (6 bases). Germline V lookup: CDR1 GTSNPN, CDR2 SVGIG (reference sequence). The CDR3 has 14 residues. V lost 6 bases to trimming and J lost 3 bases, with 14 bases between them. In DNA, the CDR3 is TGTGCCTGCCCCGGCGGGGAGGACACCGGGGAGCTGTTTTTT. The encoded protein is CACPGGEDTGELFF.

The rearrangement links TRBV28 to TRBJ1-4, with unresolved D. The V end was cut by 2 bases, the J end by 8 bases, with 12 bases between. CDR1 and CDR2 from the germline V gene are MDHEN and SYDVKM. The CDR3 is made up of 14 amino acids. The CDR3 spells CASSLGRAGEKLFF. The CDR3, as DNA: TGTGCCAGCAGTTTAGGGAGGGCCGGAGAAAAACTGTTTTTT.

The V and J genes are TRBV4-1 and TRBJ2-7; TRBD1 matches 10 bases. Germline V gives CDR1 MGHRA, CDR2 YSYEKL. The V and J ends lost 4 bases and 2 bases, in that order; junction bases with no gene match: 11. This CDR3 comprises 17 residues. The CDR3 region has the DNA TGCGCCAGCAGCCGCGCCCCCTTTGGGACAGGGGCCTACGAGCAGTACTTC. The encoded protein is CASSRAPFGTGAYEQYF.

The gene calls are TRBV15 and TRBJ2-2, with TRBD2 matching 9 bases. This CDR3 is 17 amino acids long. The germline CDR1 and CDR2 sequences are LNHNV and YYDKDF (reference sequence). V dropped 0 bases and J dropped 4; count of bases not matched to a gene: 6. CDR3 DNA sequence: TGTGCCACCAGCAGAGAGGCGGGGGGGCTTGGCACCGGGGAGCTGTTTTTT. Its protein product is CATSREAGGLGTGELFF.

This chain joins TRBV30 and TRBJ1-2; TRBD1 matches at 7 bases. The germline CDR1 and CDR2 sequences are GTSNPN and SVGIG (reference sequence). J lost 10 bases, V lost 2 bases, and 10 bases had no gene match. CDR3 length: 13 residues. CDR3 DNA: TGTGCCTGGAGTCCCAGGGGGTCTGACGTCTACACCTTC. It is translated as CAWSPRGSDVYTF. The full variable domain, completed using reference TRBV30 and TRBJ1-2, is SQTIHQWPATLVQPVGSPLSLECTVEGTSNPNLYWYRQAAGRGLQLLFYSVGIGQISSEVPQNLSASRPQDRQFILSSKKLLLSDSGFYLCAWSPRGSDVYTFGSGTRLTVV.

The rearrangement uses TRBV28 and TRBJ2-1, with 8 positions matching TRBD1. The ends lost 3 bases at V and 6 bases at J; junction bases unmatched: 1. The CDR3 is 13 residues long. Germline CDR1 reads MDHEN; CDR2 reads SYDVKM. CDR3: CASSLDRVNEQFF. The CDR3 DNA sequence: TGTGCCAGCAGTTTGGACAGGGTCAATGAGCAGTTCTTC. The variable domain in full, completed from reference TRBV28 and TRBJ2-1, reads DVKVTQSSRYLVKRTGEKVFLECVQDMDHENMFWYRQDPGLGLRLIYFSYDVKMKEKGDIPEGYSVSREKKERFSLILESASTNQTSMYLCASSLDRVNEQFFGPGTRLTVL.

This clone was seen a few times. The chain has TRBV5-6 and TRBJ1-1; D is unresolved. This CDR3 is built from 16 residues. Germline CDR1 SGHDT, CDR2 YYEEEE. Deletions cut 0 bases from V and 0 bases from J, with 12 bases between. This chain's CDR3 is CASSLAAGILNTEAFF. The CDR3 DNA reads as TGTGCCAGCAGCTTGGCGGCAGGTATCCTGAACACTGAAGCTTTCTTT.

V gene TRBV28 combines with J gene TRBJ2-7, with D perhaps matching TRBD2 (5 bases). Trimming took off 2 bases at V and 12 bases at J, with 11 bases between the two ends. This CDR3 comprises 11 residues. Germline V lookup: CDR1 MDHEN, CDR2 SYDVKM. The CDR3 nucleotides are TGTGCCAGCAGTTTACGAGGGAGAGGGTACTTC. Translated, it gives CASSLRGRGYF.

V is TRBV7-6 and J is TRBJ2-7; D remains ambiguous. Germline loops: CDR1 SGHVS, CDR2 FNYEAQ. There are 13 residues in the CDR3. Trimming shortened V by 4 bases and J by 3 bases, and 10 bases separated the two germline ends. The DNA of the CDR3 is TGTGCCAGCAGCTCCTACTCCGGCTACGAGCAGTACTTC. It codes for CASSSYSGYEQYF.

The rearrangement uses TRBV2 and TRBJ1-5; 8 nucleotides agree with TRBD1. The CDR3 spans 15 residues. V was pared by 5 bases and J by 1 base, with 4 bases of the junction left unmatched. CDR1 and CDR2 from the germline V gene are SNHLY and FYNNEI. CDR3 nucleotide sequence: TGTGCCAGCAGTTGGACAGGGAGAAGCAATCAGCCCCAGCATTTT. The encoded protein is CASSWTGRSNQPQHF.

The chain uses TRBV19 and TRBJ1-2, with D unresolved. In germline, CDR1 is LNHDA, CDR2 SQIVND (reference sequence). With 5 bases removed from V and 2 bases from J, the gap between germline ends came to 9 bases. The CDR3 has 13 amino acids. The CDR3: CASSPRSNYGYTF. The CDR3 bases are TGTGCCAGTAGTCCGAGGTCGAACTATGGCTACACCTTC.

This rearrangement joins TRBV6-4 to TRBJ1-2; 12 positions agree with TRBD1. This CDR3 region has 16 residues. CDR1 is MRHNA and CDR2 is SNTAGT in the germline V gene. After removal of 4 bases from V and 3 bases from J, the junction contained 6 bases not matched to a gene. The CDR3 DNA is TGTGCCAGCAGTGTTACCGGGACAGGGGGCGACTATGGCTACACCTTC. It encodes CASSVTGTGGDYGYTF.

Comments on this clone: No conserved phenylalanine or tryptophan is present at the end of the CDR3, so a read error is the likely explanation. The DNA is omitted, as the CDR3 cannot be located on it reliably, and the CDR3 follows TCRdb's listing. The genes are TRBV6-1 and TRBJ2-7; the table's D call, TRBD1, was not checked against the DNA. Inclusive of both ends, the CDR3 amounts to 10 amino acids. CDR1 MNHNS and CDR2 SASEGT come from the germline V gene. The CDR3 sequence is CASSEDVGQA.

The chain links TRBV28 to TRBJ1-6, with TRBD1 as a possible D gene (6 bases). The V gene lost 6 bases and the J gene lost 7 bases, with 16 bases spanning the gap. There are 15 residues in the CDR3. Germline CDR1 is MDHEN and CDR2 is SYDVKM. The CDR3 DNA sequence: TGTGCCAGCAGCTCAGCAGGGGCTGGGAATTCACCCCTCCACTTT. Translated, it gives CASSSAGAGNSPLHF.

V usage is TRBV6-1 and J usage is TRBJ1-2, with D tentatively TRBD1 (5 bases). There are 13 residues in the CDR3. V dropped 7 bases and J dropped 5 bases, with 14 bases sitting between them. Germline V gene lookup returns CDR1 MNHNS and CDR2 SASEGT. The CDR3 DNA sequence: TGTGCCAGCAATTGGGGCGCAGGATATGGCTACACCTTC. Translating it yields CASNWGAGYGYTF.

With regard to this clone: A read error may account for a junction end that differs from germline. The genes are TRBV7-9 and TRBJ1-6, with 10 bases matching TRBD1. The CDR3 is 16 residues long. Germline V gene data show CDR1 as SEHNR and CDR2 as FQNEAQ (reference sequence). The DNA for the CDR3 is TGTTCCAGCAGCGTAGCGACAGGGGGCGGTAATTCACCCCTCCACTTT. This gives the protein CSSSVATGGGNSPLHF.